A selection of T cell receptor beta chains follows, all from one sample in a study of blood T cell repertoires in COVID-19. The data were produced by immunoSEQ multiplex PCR, yet TCRdb's version contains in-frame clones alone and is incomplete. The sample lists 65,000 to 85,000 clones, approximately 90% occurring once. Sequences were obtained from peripheral blood. The source of these receptors is a human donor in a cohort sampled during active COVID-19. Both conserved end residues are part of each CDR3. The D gene is left open where the match is weak. Some rows mark clone size as missing; the rest say once, few, many or name a class of expanded clone.

size: NA
D: TRBD1
V: TRBV7-2
J: TRBJ2-1
length: 15
DNA: TGTGCCAGCAGCTTAGGGACAGGAGTTTACAATGAGCAGTTCTTC
CDR3: CASSLGTGVYNEQFF

size: NA
D: TRBD2
V: TRBV6-4
J: TRBJ2-2
length: 15
DNA: TGTGCCAGCAGTAGCGGGGGGCTTAACACCGGGGAGCTGTTTTTT
CDR3: CASSSGGLNTGELFF

size: NA
D: NA
V: TRBV6-5
J: TRBJ2-3
length: 15
DNA: TGTGCCAGCAGACGCCGCCAACCAGGGGGGGATACGCAGTATTTT
CDR3: CASRRRQPGGDTQYF

size: NA
D: TRBD1
V: TRBV13
J: TRBJ1-1
length: 18
DNA: TGTGCCAGCAGCTCTTGGGACCGGACAGGGGGCCCGAACACTGAAGCTTTCTTT
CDR3: CASSSWDRTGGPNTEAFF

size: NA
D: NA
V: TRBV7-9
J: TRBJ2-7
length: 13
DNA: TGTGCCAGCAGCTTCTCACGGGACTACGAGCAGTACTTC
CDR3: CASSFSRDYEQYF

size: NA
D: TRBD2
V: TRBV2
J: TRBJ2-3
length: 15
DNA: TGTGCCAGCAGTGGTAGCGGGAGGGCCTCAGATACGCAGTATTTT
CDR3: CASSGSGRASDTQYF

size: NA
D: TRBD1
V: TRBV10-1
J: TRBJ1-3
length: 14
DNA: TGCGCCAGAAAAACCGGGACAGCTGGAAACACCATATATTTT
CDR3: CARKTGTAGNTIYF

size: NA
D: NA
V: TRBV21-1
J: TRBJ2-7
length: 12
DNA: TGTGCCAGCGAGGCGGTTACCTACGAGCAGTACTTC
CDR3: CASEAVTYEQYF

size: NA
D: TRBD2
V: TRBV4-3
J: TRBJ2-7
length: 17
DNA: TGCGCCAGCAGCCAAGCGAGGGGAAGCGGGGGTACCTACGAGCAGTACTTC
CDR3: CASSQARGSGGTYEQYF

size: NA
D: TRBD1
V: TRBV5-1
J: TRBJ2-2
length: 15
DNA: TGCGCCAGCAGCCAGGGACAGGGGGCTAACGGGGAGCTGTTTTTT
CDR3: CASSQGQGANGELFF

size: once
D: NA
V: TRBV6-5
J: TRBJ2-4
length: 15
DNA: TGTGCCAGCAGTCCGGGGGGCGAGGCCAAAAACATTCAGTACTTC
CDR3: CASSPGGEAKNIQYF

size: NA
D: TRBD2
V: TRBV29-1
J: TRBJ2-6
length: 16
DNA: TGCAGCATACGGACTAGCGGAAGCTCTGGGGCCAACGTCCTGACTTTC
CDR3: CSIRTSGSSGANVLTF

size: NA
D: NA
V: TRBV2
J: TRBJ1-6
length: 13
DNA: TGTGCCAGCCGCAGGGGACCGAATTCACCCCTCCACTTT
CDR3: CASRRGPNSPLHF

size: NA
D: NA
V: TRBV5-1
J: TRBJ1-6
length: 18
DNA: TGCGCCAGCAGCTCAACCACAGGTCCGAGCTCCTATAATTCACCCCTCCACTTT
CDR3: CASSSTTGPSSYNSPLHF

size: NA
D: NA
V: TRBV5-8
J: TRBJ1-3
length: 16
DNA: TGTGCCAGCAGTACTGGGACTACGGCGGGCGGAAACACCATATATTTT
CDR3: CASSTGTTAGGNTIYF

size: NA
D: TRBD1
V: TRBV27
J: TRBJ2-1
length: 17
DNA: TGTGCCAGCAGTTTATGGGACAGCCGGACCTCCTACAATGAGCAGTTCTTC
CDR3: CASSLWDSRTSYNEQFF

size: NA
D: TRBD1
V: TRBV6-2/TRBV6-3
J: TRBJ1-1
length: 13
DNA: TGTGCCAGCAGCCACAGGGGCCTCACTGAAGCTTTCTTT
CDR3: CASSHRGLTEAFF

size: NA
D: TRBD1
V: TRBV5-1
J: TRBJ1-6
length: 15
DNA: TGCGCCAGCAGCATCCAGGGACAGGGTGGGTCACCCCTCCACTTT
CDR3: CASSIQGQGGSPLHF

size: many
D: TRBD2
V: TRBV15
J: TRBJ2-2
length: 20
DNA: TGTGCCACCAGCAGATCCTATCGGGTTAGCGGGCGACCGAACACCGGGGAGCTGTTTTTT
CDR3: CATSRSYRVSGRPNTGELFF

size: NA
D: TRBD1
V: TRBV27
J: TRBJ2-5
length: 14
DNA: TGTGCCAGCAGTTGGGGGACAGAAGGAGAGACCCAGTACTTC
CDR3: CASSWGTEGETQYF

size: NA
D: TRBD1
V: TRBV19
J: TRBJ1-2
length: 14
DNA: TGTGCCAGTAGCTCTTCCGGGACAGGGAGGAGCTACACCTTC
CDR3: CASSSSGTGRSYTF

size: NA
D: TRBD1
V: TRBV5-1
J: TRBJ2-7
length: 15
DNA: TGCGCCAGCAGGACTTGGACAGGGCCCACCTACGAGCAGTACTTC
CDR3: CASRTWTGPTYEQYF

size: NA
D: TRBD2
V: TRBV7-2
J: TRBJ2-3
length: 18
DNA: TGTGCCAGCAGCTCAGCACACACTAGCGATAGATTCACAGATACGCAGTATTTT
CDR3: CASSSAHTSDRFTDTQYF

size: NA
D: TRBD1
V: TRBV7-7
J: TRBJ2-4
length: 13
DNA: TGTGCCAGCAGCTCAAGACAGGGTAGCATTCAGTACTTC
CDR3: CASSSRQGSIQYF

size: once
D: TRBD2
V: TRBV6-5
J: TRBJ2-7
length: 15
DNA: TGTGCCACCAGGCTAGCGGGAACCAACTCCTACGAGCAGTACTTC
CDR3: CATRLAGTNSYEQYF

size: NA
D: TRBD2
V: TRBV5-1
J: TRBJ2-1
length: 16
DNA: TGCGCCAGCAGCCTGGGGACTAGCGGGAGTATAGATGAGCAGTTCTTC
CDR3: CASSLGTSGSIDEQFF

size: NA
D: NA
V: TRBV20-1
J: TRBJ2-1
length: 11
DNA: TGCAGTGCCCCGGAACAGGCCGAGCAGTTCTTC
CDR3: CSAPEQAEQFF

size: NA
D: TRBD1
V: TRBV18
J: TRBJ2-7
length: 12
DNA: TGTGCCAGCTCACCGGGAACAGGGGCCCAGTACTTC
CDR3: CASSPGTGAQYF